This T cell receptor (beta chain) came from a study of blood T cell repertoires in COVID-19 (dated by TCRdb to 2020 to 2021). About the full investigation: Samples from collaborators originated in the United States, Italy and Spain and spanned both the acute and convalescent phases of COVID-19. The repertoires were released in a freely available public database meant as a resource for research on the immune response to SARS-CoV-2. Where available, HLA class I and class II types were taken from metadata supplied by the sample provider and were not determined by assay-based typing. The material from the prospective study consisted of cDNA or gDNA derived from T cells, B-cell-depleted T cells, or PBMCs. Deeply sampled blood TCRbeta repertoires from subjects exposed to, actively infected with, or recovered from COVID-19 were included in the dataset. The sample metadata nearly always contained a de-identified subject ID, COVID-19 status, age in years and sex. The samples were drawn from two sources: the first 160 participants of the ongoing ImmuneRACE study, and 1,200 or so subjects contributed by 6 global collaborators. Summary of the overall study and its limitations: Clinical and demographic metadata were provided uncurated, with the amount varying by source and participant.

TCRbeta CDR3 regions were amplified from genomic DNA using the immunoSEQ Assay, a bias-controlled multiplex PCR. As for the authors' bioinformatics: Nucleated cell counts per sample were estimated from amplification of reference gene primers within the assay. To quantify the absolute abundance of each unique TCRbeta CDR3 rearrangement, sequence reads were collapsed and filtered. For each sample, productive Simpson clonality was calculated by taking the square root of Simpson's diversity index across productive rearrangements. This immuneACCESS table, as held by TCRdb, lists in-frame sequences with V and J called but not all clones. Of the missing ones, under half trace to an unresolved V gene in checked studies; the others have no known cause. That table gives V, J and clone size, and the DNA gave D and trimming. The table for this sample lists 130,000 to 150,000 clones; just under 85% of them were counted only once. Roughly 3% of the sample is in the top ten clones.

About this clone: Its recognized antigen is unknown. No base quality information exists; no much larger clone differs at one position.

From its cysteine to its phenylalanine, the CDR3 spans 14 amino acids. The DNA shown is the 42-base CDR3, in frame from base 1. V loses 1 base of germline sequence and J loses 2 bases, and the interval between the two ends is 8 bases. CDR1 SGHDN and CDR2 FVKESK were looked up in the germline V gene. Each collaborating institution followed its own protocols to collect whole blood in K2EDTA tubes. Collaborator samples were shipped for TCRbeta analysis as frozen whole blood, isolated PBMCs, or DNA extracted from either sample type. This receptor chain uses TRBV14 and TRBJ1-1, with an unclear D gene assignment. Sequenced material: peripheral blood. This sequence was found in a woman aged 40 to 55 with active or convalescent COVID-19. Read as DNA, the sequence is TGTGCCAGCAGCCAAGGACGGGGAAACACTGAAGCTTTCTTT. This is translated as CASSQGRGNTEAFF.